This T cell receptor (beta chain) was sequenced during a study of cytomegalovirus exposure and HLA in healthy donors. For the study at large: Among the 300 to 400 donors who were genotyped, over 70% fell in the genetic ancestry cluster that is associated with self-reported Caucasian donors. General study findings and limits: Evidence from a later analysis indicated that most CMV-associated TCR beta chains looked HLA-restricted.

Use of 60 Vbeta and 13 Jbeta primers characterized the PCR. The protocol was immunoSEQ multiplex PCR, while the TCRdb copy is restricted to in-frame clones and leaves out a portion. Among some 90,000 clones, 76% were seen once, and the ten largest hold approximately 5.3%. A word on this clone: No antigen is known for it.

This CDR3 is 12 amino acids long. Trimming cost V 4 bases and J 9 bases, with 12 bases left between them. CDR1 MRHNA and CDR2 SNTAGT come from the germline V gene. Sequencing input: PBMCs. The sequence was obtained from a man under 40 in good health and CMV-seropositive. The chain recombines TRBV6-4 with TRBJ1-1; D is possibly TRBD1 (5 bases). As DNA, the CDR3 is TGTGCCAGCAGTGCAGGCGGGGGGAAAGCTTTCTTT. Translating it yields CASSAGGGKAFF.